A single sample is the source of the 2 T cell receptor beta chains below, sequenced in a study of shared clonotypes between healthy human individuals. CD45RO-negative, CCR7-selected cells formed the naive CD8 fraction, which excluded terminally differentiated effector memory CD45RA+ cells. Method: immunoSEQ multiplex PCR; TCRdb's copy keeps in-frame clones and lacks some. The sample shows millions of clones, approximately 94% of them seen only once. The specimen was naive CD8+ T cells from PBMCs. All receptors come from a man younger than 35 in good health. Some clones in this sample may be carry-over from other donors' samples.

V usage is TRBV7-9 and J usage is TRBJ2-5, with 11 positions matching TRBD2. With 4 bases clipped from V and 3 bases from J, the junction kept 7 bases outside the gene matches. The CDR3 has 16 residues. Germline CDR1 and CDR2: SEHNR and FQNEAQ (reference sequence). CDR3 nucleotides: TGTGCCAGCAGCTCCGGACTAGCGGGCCTTAAAGAGACCCAGTACTTC. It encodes CASSSGLAGLKETQYF.

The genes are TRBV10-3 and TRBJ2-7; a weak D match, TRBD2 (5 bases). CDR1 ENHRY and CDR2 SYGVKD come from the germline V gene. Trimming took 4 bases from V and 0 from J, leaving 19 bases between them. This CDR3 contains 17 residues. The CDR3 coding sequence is TGTGCCATCAGTGTCAAACTAGTATGGACCAACTCCTACGAGCAGTACTTC. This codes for CAISVKLVWTNSYEQYF.